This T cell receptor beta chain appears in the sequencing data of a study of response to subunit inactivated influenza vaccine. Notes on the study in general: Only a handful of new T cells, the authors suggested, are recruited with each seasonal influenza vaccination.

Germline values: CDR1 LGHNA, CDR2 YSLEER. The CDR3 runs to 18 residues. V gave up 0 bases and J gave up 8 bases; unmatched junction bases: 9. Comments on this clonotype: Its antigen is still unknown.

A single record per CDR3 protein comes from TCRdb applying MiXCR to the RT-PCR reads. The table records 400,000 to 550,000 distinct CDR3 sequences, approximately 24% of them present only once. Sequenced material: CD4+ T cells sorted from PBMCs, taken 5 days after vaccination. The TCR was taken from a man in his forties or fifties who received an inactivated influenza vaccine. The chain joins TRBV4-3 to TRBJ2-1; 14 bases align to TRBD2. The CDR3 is CASSQDMGTSGSVYEQFF. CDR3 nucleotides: TGCGCCAGCAGCCAAGATATGGGGACTAGCGGGAGTGTCTATGAGCAGTTCTTC.